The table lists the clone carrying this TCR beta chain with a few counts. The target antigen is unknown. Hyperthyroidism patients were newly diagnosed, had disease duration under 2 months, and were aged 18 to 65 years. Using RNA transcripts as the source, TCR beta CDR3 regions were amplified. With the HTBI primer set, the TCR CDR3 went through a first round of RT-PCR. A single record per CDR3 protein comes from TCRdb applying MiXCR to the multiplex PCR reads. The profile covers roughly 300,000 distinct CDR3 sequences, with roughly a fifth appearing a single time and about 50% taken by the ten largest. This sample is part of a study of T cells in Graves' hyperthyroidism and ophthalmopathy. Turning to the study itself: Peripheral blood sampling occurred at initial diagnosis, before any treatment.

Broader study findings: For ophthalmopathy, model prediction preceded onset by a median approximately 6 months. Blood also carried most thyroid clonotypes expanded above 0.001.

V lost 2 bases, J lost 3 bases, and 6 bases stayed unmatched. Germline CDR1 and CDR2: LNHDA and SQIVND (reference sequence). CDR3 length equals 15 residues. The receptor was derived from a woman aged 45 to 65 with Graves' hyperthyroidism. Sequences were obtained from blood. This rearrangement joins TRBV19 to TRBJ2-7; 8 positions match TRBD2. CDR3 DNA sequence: TGTGCCAGTAGTATATTTATAGCGGGATTCTACGAGCAGTACTTC. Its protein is CASSIFIAGFYEQYF.